A selection of T cell receptor beta chains follows, all from one sample in a study of T cell responses to AZD1222 COVID-19 vaccine. Libraries were prepared by immunoSEQ multiplex PCR; TCRdb keeps only in-frame clonotypes and omits some of them. The data contain more than 95,000 clones, more than 80% of them singletons. The starting material was peripheral blood, obtained 28 days after the second AZD1222 dose. Source of these receptors: an adult who received the AZD1222 COVID-19 vaccine. Both conserved end residues are part of each CDR3. D genes are given only for firm matches. Clone size is stated in some rows and not others, as once, few, many or a class when expanded.

abundance,j_gene,v_gene,d_gene,CDR3aa,CDR3nt
NA,TRBJ2-3,TRBV10-1,TRBD2,CATKGLAGATTDTQYF,TGCGCCACCAAGGGACTAGCGGGGGCGACCACAGATACGCAGTATTTT
NA,TRBJ1-3,TRBV2,TRBD1,CASSGTATSSGNTIYF,TGTGCCAGCAGCGGGACAGCCACTAGCTCTGGAAACACCATATATTTT
once,TRBJ2-2,TRBV5-1,NA,CASSLDGGGGGELFF,TGCGCCAGCAGCTTGGATGGAGGGGGCGGCGGGGAGCTGTTTTTT
NA,TRBJ1-4,TRBV29-1,NA,CSVVGAGEVNEKLFF,TGCAGCGTTGTGGGTGCGGGAGAAGTTAATGAAAAACTGTTTTTT
NA,TRBJ1-2,TRBV24-1,TRBD1,CATSRGSFYGYTF,TGTGCCACCAGCAGGGGGTCCTTTTATGGCTACACCTTC
NA,TRBJ1-4,TRBV19,TRBD1,CASSTLQGASEKLFF,TGTGCCAGTAGTACCCTACAGGGGGCGAGTGAAAAACTGTTTTTT
NA,TRBJ2-7,TRBV28,TRBD1,CASSLGDRGEEQYF,TGTGCCAGCAGTTTAGGGGACAGGGGGGAAGAGCAGTACTTC
NA,TRBJ1-5,TRBV5-5,NA,CASSPNRDQPQHF,TGTGCCAGCAGCCCGAACAGGGACCAGCCCCAGCATTTT
NA,TRBJ2-7,TRBV28,NA,CASSLPSGYEQYF,TGTGCCAGCAGTTTACCCTCAGGCTACGAGCAGTACTTC
once,TRBJ2-7,TRBV6-5,NA,CASSRGRTTGEQYF,TGTGCCAGCAGCCGAGGGCGGACGACGGGCGAGCAGTACTTC
NA,TRBJ2-6,TRBV18,NA,CASSGANVLTF,TGTGCCAGCTCTGGGGCCAACGTCCTGACTTTC
NA,TRBJ2-2,TRBV3-1/TRBV3-2,NA,CASSLGLMNTGELFF,TGTGCCAGCAGCCTGGGACTCATGAACACCGGGGAGCTGTTTTTT
NA,TRBJ2-3,TRBV4-1,NA,CASSQDGWDTQYF,TGCGCCAGCAGCCAAGATGGGTGGGATACGCAGTATTTT
NA,TRBJ2-4,TRBV4-2,TRBD2,CASSQGPLAGGAKNIQYF,TGTGCCAGCAGCCAGGGGCCACTAGCGGGGGGAGCCAAAAACATTCAGTACTTC